This T cell receptor beta chain was identified during a study of T cells in localized non-small cell lung cancer. Profiled with immunoSEQ multiplex PCR; TCRdb holds only in-frame clones, not every one. Of 45,000 to 55,000 clones in the sample, about nine tenths were seen once. Trimming took 0 bases from V and 5 from J, leaving 12 bases between them. The CDR3 has 15 amino acids. Per the germline V gene, CDR1 is SGHRS and CDR2 is YFSETQ. A note on this clone: Its matching antigen is unknown.

Findings and caveats of the study: Elevated blood T cell density was associated with longer overall survival. Adjacent uninvolved lung had the highest clonality, suggesting focused antigen responses.

This TCR was recovered from a male donor at least 60 years old with stage III squamous cell lung carcinoma. The chain recombines TRBV5-1 with TRBJ1-5; no definite D call. The starting material was peripheral blood, obtained before any cancer treatment. Here the CDR3 DNA reads TGCGCCAGCAGCTTGGGATTAGGGTACGATCAGCCCCAGCATTTT. Residues: CASSLGLGYDQPQHF.